What follows is one T cell receptor (beta chain) and its context. Someone with COVID-19 had been met by exposed participants within 2 weeks before study entry. Per the authors' pipeline: Amplification of reference gene primers provided the estimated nucleated cell counts. Measured with immunoSEQ multiplex PCR; TCRdb has only the in-frame clones, and not every one. The DNA was the basis for D and trimming; V, J and clone size are from that table. The sample lists more than 300,000 clones; 90% to 95% were seen once. The germline V gene has CDR1 GTSNPN and CDR2 SVGIG (reference sequence). The CDR3 sequence is 15 residues long. Trimming took off 3 bases at V and 0 bases at J, with 12 bases between the two ends. The data are from a study of blood T cell repertoires in COVID-19.

The genes are TRBV30 and TRBJ1-3; the D is unclear. The sequencing input was PBMCs or T cells enriched from blood (not recorded which). The sequence derives from a woman aged 25-40 years who had been exposed to COVID-19. Here the CDR3 DNA reads TGTGCCTGGAGCCAGACTTTCAGCTCTGGAAACACCATATATTTT. This gives the protein CAWSQTFSSGNTIYF.